The source of this T cell receptor beta chain is a study of blood T cells in healthy people across ages. This clonotype was recorded many times. The antigen remains unidentified. General study findings and limits: The donors' CMV status was not determined, possibly confounding changes in expanded clonotypes. Roughly linearly, TCR beta diversity per million T cells fell as age increased.

The V segment lost 4 bases and the J segment 1 base; nucleotides outside the gene matches: 5. From germline, CDR1 is SGHRS and CDR2 YFSETQ. The length of the CDR3 is 15 residues. The authors ran a second PCR of 7 to 11 cycles using a sample-barcoded 5' primer and a J-beta primer mix. TCRdb ran MiXCR on the 5' RACE reads and lists one entry per CDR3 protein. The sample consists of 1.5 million to 2 million distinct CDR3 sequences, about 28% of them appearing once. The sequenced sample consisted of blood. This sequence was found in a woman aged 30 to 39 in good health. V is TRBV5-1 and J is TRBJ2-3, with 8 bases that match TRBD1. This CDR3 reads CASSQDRAGTDTQYF. CDR3 DNA sequence: TGCGCCAGCAGCCAGGACAGGGCAGGCACAGATACGCAGTATTTT.